Described below is a single T cell receptor (beta chain) sequence and its context. A much larger clone lies one base from this, so it may be a read error. Amplification of TCR beta CDR3 regions used RNA as the template. In the first-round RT-PCR of the TCR CDR3, the HTBI primer set was used. TCRdb analysed the multiplex PCR reads with MiXCR anew, one entry per CDR3 protein. The data show 500,000 or so distinct CDR3 sequences, with 15% to 20% seen just once and under 20% held by the top ten. The sample is drawn from a study of T cells in Graves' hyperthyroidism and ophthalmopathy. CDR3 length equals 15 residues. Germline-derived CDR1 and CDR2 are SGDLS and YYNGEE.

The V call is TRBV9, the J call TRBJ2-1, with TRBD2 identical over 7 bases. The DNA end lines up better with TRBJ2-7; the J call may be wrong. The receptor comes from a woman between 18 and 30 years old with Graves' ophthalmopathy. The sample was blood. Here the CDR3 DNA reads TGTGCCAGCAGCGGGGGGAGGGCCCGATACAATGAGCAGTACTTC. Translated: CASSGGRARYNEQYF.